These T cell receptor beta chains were read from a single sample in a study of molecular identifiers for immune sequencing clone quantification. TCRdb ran MiXCR on the PCR reads and lists one entry per CDR3 protein. The profile shows nearly 650,000 distinct CDR3 sequences, 25% of them singletons. Sequenced input: naive CD8+ T cells from blood, with Jurkat cell RNA spiked in. The receptor set was obtained from a human donor in good health. Some libraries in this study had Jurkat cell RNA spiked in. The CDR3 runs from the conserved cysteine through the conserved F or W. A D gene is named only where the DNA matches it firmly. The size entry is marked missing in some rows and otherwise reads once, few, many or a size class.

abundance | d_gene | j_gene | v_gene | CDR3aa | CDR3nt
. | . | TRBJ2-1 | TRBV15 | CATSNEASSYNEQFF | TGTGCCACCAGCAATGAGGCTAGCTCCTACAATGAGCAGTTCTTC
. | . | TRBJ1-4 | TRBV7-9 | CASSLARGDPNEKLFF | TGTGCCAGCAGCTTAGCCAGGGGCGACCCAAATGAAAAACTGTTTTTT
many | . | TRBJ2-7 | TRBV7-2 | CASSLTRAYEQYF | TGTGCCAGCAGCTTAACCCGTGCCTACGAGCAGTACTTC
. | . | TRBJ1-5 | TRBV9 | CASSPTGVSNQPPHF | TGTGCCAGCAGCCCAACGGGGGTGAGCAATCAGCCCCCGCATTTT
many | TRBD1 | TRBJ1-1 | TRBV5-6 | CASSSGTGSEAFF | TGTGCCAGCAGCTCCGGGACAGGGTCTGAAGCTTTCTTT
few | . | TRBJ2-7 | TRBV18 | CASSYRPRNSVSYEQYF | TGTGCCAGCTCTTACCGACCACGGAATTCAGTCTCCTACGAGCAGTACTTC
few | TRBD1 | TRBJ2-1 | TRBV2 | CASSDNLNQGASYNEQFF | TGTGCCAGCAGCGATAACCTCAACCAGGGGGCTTCCTACAATGAGCAGTTCTTC
many | . | TRBJ2-7 | TRBV3-1 | CASSQGDPNGQYF | TGTGCCAGCAGCCAAGGGGACCCCAACGGGCAGTACTTC
few | . | TRBJ1-1 | TRBV30 | CAWAVLLNTEAFF | TGTGCCTGGGCAGTCTTGTTGAACACTGAAGCTTTCTTT
few | . | TRBJ2-4 | TRBV10-2 | CASSEFGRTKNIQYF | TGCGCCAGCAGTGAGTTCGGGAGAACCAAAAACATTCAGTACTTC
. | TRBD2 | TRBJ2-1 | TRBV11-3 | CASSRGLAGYNEQLF | TGTGCCAGCAGCCGTGGACTAGCGGGATACAATGAGCAGCTCTTC
few | . | TRBJ2-3 | TRBV9 | CASSVEKFWDTQYF | TGTGCCAGCAGCGTAGAGAAATTTTGGGATACGCAGTATTTT
. | . | TRBJ1-1 | TRBV30 | CAWDPSGASEAFF | TGTGCCTGGGACCCAAGTGGGGCCTCTGAAGCTTTCTTT
many | . | TRBJ2-4 | TRBV12-3/TRBV12-4 | CASTTGGPGNIQYF | TGTGCCAGCACCACTGGGGGCCCCGGAAACATTCAGTACTTC
few | . | TRBJ1-4 | TRBV28 | CASSFFGVNEKLFF | TGTGCCAGCAGTTTCTTTGGGGTTAATGAAAAACTGTTTTTT
. | TRBD2 | TRBJ2-5 | TRBV6-2/TRBV6-3 | CASSSQRDYYQETQYF | TGTGCCAGCAGTTCCCAGCGGGACTACTACCAAGAGACCCAGTACTTC
few | TRBD1 | TRBJ2-2 | TRBV12-3/TRBV12-4 | CASSLTTDGQGTDGELFF | TGTGCCAGCAGTTTAACAACCGACGGACAGGGGACCGACGGGGAGCTGTTTTTT
many | . | TRBJ2-7 | TRBV12-3/TRBV12-4 | CASSLDSGPEQYF | TGTGCCAGCAGTTTAGATTCAGGGCCCGAGCAGTACTTC
many | . | TRBJ2-7 | TRBV29-1 | CSVEEQNNQYEQYF | TGCAGCGTTGAGGAGCAGAATAACCAGTACGAGCAGTACTTC
. | TRBD1 | TRBJ1-2 | TRBV6-2/TRBV6-3 | CASSHPPGQNYGYTF | TGTGCCAGCAGTCACCCCCCGGGACAGAACTATGGCTACACCTTC
few | TRBD1 | TRBJ2-7 | TRBV19 | CASNPIYIGGTGEVYEQYF | TGTGCCAGTAACCCAATATATATTGGGGGAACAGGGGAAGTCTACGAGCAGTACTTC
many | . | TRBJ1-2 | TRBV6-1 | CASSEELWRGTDYGYTF | TGTGCCAGCAGTGAAGAACTTTGGAGGGGGACGGACTATGGCTACACCTTC
many | . | TRBJ2-4 | TRBV20-1 | CSAELGFGNIQYF | TGCAGTGCTGAGTTAGGATTTGGGAACATTCAGTACTTC
. | . | TRBJ2-1 | TRBV12-3/TRBV12-4 | CASSLELPNEQFF | TGTGCCAGCAGTTTAGAACTCCCCAATGAGCAGTTCTTC
few | TRBD2 | TRBJ2-7 | TRBV7-2 | CASSLLLAGGRSYEQYF | TGTGCCAGCAGCTTACTGCTAGCGGGGGGGAGGTCCTACGAGCAGTACTTC
. | . | TRBJ2-7 | TRBV6-2/TRBV6-3 | CASSLPGDRSYEQYF | TGTGCCAGCAGTCTCCCCGGTGATCGGTCCTACGAGCAGTACTTC
many | TRBD2 | TRBJ2-3 | TRBV7-9 | CASSTGGSTDTQYF | TGTGCCAGCAGCACCGGGGGGAGCACAGATACGCAGTATTTT
. | . | TRBJ2-1 | TRBV3-1 | CASSPVSSYNEQFF | TGTGCCAGCAGCCCTGTGAGCTCCTACAATGAGCAGTTCTTC
. | . | TRBJ2-3 | TRBV30 | CAWNINAGTLFKDTQYF | TGTGCCTGGAACATAAACGCCGGGACTTTGTTTAAGGATACGCAGTATTTT
. | TRBD1 | TRBJ1-1 | TRBV12-5 | CASGPEPGGVSCTEAFF | TGTGCTAGTGGCCCAGAGCCAGGGGGGGTTTCTTGCACTGAAGCTTTCTTT
few | . | TRBJ2-5 | TRBV30 | CAWGGLPEAETQYF | TGTGCCTGGGGGGGACTCCCAGAGGCAGAGACCCAGTACTTC
few | TRBD2 | TRBJ2-7 | TRBV28 | CASSSPTRAGADEQYF | TGTGCCAGCAGTTCCCCAACCCGGGCGGGAGCCGACGAGCAGTACTTC
many | . | TRBJ2-1 | TRBV12-3/TRBV12-4 | CASSFSDREEFF | TGTGCCAGCAGTTTCTCTGACAGGGAGGAGTTCTTC
. | . | TRBJ1-4 | TRBV6-6 | CASSYSHPGATNEKLFF | TGTGCCAGCAGTTACTCACACCCCGGGGCAACTAATGAAAAACTGTTTTTT
few | . | TRBJ2-2 | TRBV4-3 | CASSQDSLTATNTGELFF | TGCGCCAGCAGCCAAGACTCCCTGACAGCTACGAACACCGGGGAGCTGTTTTTT
. | . | TRBJ2-3 | TRBV24-1 | CATSGDADTQYF | TGTGCCACCAGTGGGGACGCCGATACGCAGTATTTT
many | TRBD1 | TRBJ2-3 | TRBV5-6 | CASSVQGAPADTQYF | TGTGCCAGCAGCGTCCAGGGGGCGCCGGCAGATACGCAGTATTTT
few | TRBD2 | TRBJ2-5 | TRBV3-1 | CASSQDQGLAPATQYF | TGTGCCAGCAGCCAAGATCAGGGACTAGCGCCAGCGACCCAGTACTTC
many | TRBD1 | TRBJ1-3 | TRBV30 | CAWSAGQGSGNTIYF | TGTGCCTGGAGTGCGGGACAGGGCTCTGGAAACACCATATATTTT
many | . | TRBJ2-7 | TRBV29-1 | CSVVEISGDQHYEQYF | TGCAGCGTTGTGGAGATTAGCGGAGACCAGCACTACGAGCAGTACTTC
. | TRBD1 | TRBJ1-2 | TRBV20-1 | CSARNLSWGTGALNNGYTF | TGCAGTGCTAGAAATCTATCGTGGGGAACAGGGGCCCTTAACAATGGCTACACCTTC
. | . | TRBJ2-7 | TRBV11-2 | CASSYGFDEQYF | TGTGCCAGCAGCTACGGGTTTGACGAGCAGTACTTC
. | TRBD2 | TRBJ2-1 | TRBV6-2/TRBV6-3 | CASSYSGGGAGEQFF | TGTGCCAGCAGTTACTCGGGCGGGGGGGCCGGTGAGCAGTTCTTC
. | . | TRBJ2-3 | TRBV6-2/TRBV6-3 | CAAQGSGDTQYF | TGTGCGGCACAGGGAAGTGGTGATACGCAGTATTTT
many | . | TRBJ2-2 | TRBV7-9 | CASRLPSVGELFF | TGTGCCAGCAGACTCCCCTCTGTCGGGGAGCTGTTTTTT
. | . | TRBJ2-1 | TRBV7-9 | CASSFKEDSYNEQFF | TGTGCCAGCAGCTTTAAAGAAGACTCCTACAATGAGCAGTTCTTC
. | . | TRBJ1-4 | TRBV2 | CASSEVPGHDEKLFF | TGTGCCAGCAGTGAAGTCCCGGGACACGATGAAAAACTGTTTTTT
many | . | TRBJ1-1 | TRBV5-4 | CASSPPLPGAQAFF | TGTGCCAGCAGCCCTCCCTTACCGGGGGCCCAAGCTTTCTTT